This T cell receptor (beta chain) was identified during a study of cytomegalovirus exposure and HLA in healthy donors. The PCR ran on 60 Vbeta and 13 Jbeta primers. The method was immunoSEQ multiplex PCR; TCRdb's version includes in-frame clones alone and lacks a portion of them. This table holds over 95,000 clones, 76% found once. The J segment lost 3 bases and the V segment lost 2 bases, leaving 1 base of the junction unmatched. The V gene's germline CDR1 is SGDLS and CDR2 YYNGEE. CDR3 length equals 13 residues. The sequence was obtained from a woman aged 40 to 49 in good health and CMV-seropositive. The chain has TRBV9 and TRBJ1-1; 7 positions agree with TRBD1. Sequencing used PBMCs. CDR3 coding DNA: TGTGCCAGCAGCGTCGACAGGGACACTGAAGCTTTCTTT. Translated: CASSVDRDTEAFF.